A selection of T cell receptor beta chains follows, all from one sample in a study of cytomegalovirus exposure and HLA in healthy donors. Assay: immunoSEQ multiplex PCR; the TCRdb copy retains only in-frame clones and omits some. The data show tens of thousands of clones, with about 62% seen just once and around 4% held by the top ten. The sequenced sample was PBMCs. The receptors were sampled from a young man in good health and CMV-seronegative. Both conserved end residues are part of each CDR3. Fields, in order: clone size, J gene, V gene, D gene, CDR3 DNA, CDR3 protein. The D gene is left open where the match is weak. Rows give clone size only sometimes, using once, few, many, or a class for an expanded clone.

. TRBJ1-6 TRBV7-3 . TGTGCCAGCAGCAAAGGGGGGGTCGCCTATAATTCACCCCTCCACTTT CASSKGGVAYNSPLHF
. TRBJ2-1 TRBV11-1 . TGTGCCAGCAGCTTAGGCCGAACTAGAAACAATGAGCAGTTCTTC CASSLGRTRNNEQFF
. TRBJ1-5 TRBV28 . TGTGCCAGCAGCCAGGTTGGGAATCAGCCCCAGCATTTT CASSQVGNQPQHF
. TRBJ2-1 TRBV5-4 . TGTGCCAGCAGAAACGGCTACAATGAGCAGTTCTTC CASRNGYNEQFF
. TRBJ1-1 TRBV5-1 TRBD1 TGCGCCAGCAGCTTGGACCCAGGGACAGGGGGTTTAGGAGCTTTCTTT CASSLDPGTGGLGAFF
. TRBJ2-1 TRBV5-6 TRBD2 TGTGCCAGCAGCCGTAGCGGGACCTACAATGAGCAGTTCTTC CASSRSGTYNEQFF
once TRBJ1-5 TRBV27 . TGTGCCAGCACCACAGGGAATAGCAATCAGCCCCAGCATTTT CASTTGNSNQPQHF
. TRBJ2-1 TRBV12-1 . TGTGCCAGCAGCTTTGCCGCACAGAGATACAATGAGCAGTTCTTC CASSFAAQRYNEQFF
. TRBJ2-7 TRBV23-1 TRBD1 TGCGCCAGCAGCTCGGACAGGACGGGGCTCGAGCAGTACTTC CASSSDRTGLEQYF
. TRBJ1-1 TRBV6-5 TRBD1 TGTGCCAGCAGTACCTTGGACAGGGGGGTGGTAGCTTTCTTT CASSTLDRGVVAFF
. TRBJ2-4 TRBV6-6 TRBD1 TGTGCCAGCAGCTTATTAGGGACAGAGAAAAACATTCAGTACTTC CASSLLGTEKNIQYF
. TRBJ2-1 TRBV11-2 TRBD2 TGTGCCAGCAGCCTAGGACTAGCGGGACACAATGAGCAGTTCTTC CASSLGLAGHNEQFF
once TRBJ1-1 TRBV7-2 . TGTGCCAGCAGCCTTACTTTGGGCAGAGAAGCTTTCTTT CASSLTLGREAFF
few TRBJ2-7 TRBV6-1 TRBD2 TGTGCCAGCAGTGCCCGGGGGGGAAAGTACGAGCAGTACTTC CASSARGGKYEQYF
. TRBJ2-5 TRBV29-1 . TGCAGCGTTGGGACAGATCAAGAGACCCAGTACTTC CSVGTDQETQYF
few TRBJ2-2 TRBV4-2 TRBD1 TGTGCCAGCAGCCATCCGGGACAGGTGAACACCGGGGAGCTGTTTTTT CASSHPGQVNTGELFF